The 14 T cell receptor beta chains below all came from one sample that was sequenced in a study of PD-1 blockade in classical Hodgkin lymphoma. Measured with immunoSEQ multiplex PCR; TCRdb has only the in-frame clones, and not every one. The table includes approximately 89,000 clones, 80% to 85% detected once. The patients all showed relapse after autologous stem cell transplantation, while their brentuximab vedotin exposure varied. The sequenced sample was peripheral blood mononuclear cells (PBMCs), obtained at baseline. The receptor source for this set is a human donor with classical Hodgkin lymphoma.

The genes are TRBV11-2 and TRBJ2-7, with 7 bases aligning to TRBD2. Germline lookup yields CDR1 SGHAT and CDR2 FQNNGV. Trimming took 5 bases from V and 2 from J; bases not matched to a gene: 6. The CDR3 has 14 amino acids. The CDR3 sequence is CASSTPGGPYEQYF. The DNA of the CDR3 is TGTGCCAGCAGCACCCCGGGGGGACCCTACGAGCAGTACTTC.

CDR3 protein: CASSPRTSGPRSTDTQYF. The CDR3 DNA reads as TGTGCCAGCAGTCCCCGGACTAGCGGCCCCAGGAGCACAGATACGCAGTATTTT. V is TRBV27 and J is TRBJ2-3, with 10 nucleotides matching TRBD2. The trim removed 5 bases at V and 0 bases at J, leaving 11 bases unmatched. The germline CDR1 and CDR2 sequences are MNHEY and SMNVEV (reference sequence). The CDR3 is made up of 18 amino acids.

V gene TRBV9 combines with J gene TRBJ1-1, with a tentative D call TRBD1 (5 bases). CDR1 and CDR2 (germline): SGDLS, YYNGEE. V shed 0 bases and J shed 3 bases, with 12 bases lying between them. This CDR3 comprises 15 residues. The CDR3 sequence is CASSVENRGDTEAFF. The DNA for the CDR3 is TGTGCCAGCAGCGTAGAGAACAGAGGGGACACTGAAGCTTTCTTT.

The CDR3 region has the DNA TGTGCCAGCAGTTACGCGGGGGGGTATGGCTACACCTTC. Encoded protein: CASSYAGGYGYTF. The V and J genes are TRBV6-5 and TRBJ1-2, with D possibly TRBD1 on 5 matching bases. In germline, CDR1 is MNHEY, CDR2 SVGAGI. V was shortened by 2 bases and J by 5 bases, with 9 bases between the two germline ends. The CDR3 length is 13 residues.

CDR3 sequence: CASGLVVAAANYGYTF. The CDR3 DNA reads TGTGCTAGTGGTTTGGTAGTGGCAGCGGCTAACTATGGCTACACCTTC. The J gene is TRBJ1-2, the V gene TRBV12-5; D gene unclear. The length of the CDR3 is 16 residues. Trimming left V 0 bases short and J 0 bases short, with 11 bases between. In germline, CDR1 is LGHNT, CDR2 FRNRAP.

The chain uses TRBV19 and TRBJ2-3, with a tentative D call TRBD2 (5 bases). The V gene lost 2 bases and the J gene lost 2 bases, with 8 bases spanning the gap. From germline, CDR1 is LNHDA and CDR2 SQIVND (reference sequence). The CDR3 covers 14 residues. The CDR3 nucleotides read TGTGCCAGTAGTATACGGAGGTCCACAGATACGCAGTATTTT. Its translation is CASSIRRSTDTQYF.

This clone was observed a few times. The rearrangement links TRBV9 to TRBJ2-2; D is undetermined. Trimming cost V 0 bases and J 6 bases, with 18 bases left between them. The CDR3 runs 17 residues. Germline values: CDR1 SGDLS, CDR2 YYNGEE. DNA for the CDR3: TGTGCCAGCAGCGTAGCTGGTAGCCTTCATATGGCCGGGGAGCTGTTTTTT. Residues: CASSVAGSLHMAGELFF.

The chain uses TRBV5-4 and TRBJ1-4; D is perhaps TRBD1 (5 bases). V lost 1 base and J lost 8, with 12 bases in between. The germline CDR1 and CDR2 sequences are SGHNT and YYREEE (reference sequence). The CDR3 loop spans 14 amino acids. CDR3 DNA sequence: TGTGCCAGCAGCTTGCGGGGGGGAGGAGAAAAACTGTTTTTT. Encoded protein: CASSLRGGGEKLFF.

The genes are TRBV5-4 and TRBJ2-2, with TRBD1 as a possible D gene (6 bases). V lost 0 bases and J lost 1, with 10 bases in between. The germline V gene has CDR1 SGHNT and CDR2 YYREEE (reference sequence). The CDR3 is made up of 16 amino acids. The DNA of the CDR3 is TGTGCCAGCAGCTTGGGGGGCAGGGGGAACACCGGGGAGCTGTTTTTT. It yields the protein CASSLGGRGNTGELFF.

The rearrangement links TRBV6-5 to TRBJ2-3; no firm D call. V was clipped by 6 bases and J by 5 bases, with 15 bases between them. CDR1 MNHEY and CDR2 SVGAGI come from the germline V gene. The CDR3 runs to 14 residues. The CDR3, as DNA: TGTGCCAGCAGCCTAAATCCCTACCAAGATACGCAGTATTTT. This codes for CASSLNPYQDTQYF.

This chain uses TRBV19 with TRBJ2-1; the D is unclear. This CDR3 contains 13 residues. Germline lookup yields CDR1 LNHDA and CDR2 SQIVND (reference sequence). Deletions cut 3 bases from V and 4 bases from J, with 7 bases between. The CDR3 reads CASSIVGYNEQFF. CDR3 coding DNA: TGTGCCAGTAGTATCGTGGGATACAATGAGCAGTTCTTC.

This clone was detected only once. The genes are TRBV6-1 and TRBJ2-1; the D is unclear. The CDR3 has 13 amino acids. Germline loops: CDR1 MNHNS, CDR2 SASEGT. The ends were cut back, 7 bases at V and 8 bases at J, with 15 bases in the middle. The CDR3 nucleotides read TGTGCCAGCACTCAACGGCAGCTGGATGAGCAGTTCTTC. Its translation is CASTQRQLDEQFF.

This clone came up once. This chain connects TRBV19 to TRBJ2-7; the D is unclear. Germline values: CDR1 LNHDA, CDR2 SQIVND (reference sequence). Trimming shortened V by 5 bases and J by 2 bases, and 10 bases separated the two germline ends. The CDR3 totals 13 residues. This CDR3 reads CASSLRITYEQYF. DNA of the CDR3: TGTGCCAGTAGTTTGAGGATCACCTACGAGCAGTACTTC.

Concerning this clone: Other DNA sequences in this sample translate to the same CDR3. CDR3 loop: CASSRDRAGNTIYF. The CDR3, as DNA: TGTGCCAGCAGCCGAGACAGGGCTGGAAACACCATATATTTT. This chain uses TRBV11-2 with TRBJ1-3; 7 nucleotides line up with TRBD1. With 5 bases clipped from V and 2 bases from J, the junction kept 3 bases outside the gene matches. There are 14 residues in the CDR3. Germline values: CDR1 SGHAT, CDR2 FQNNGV.